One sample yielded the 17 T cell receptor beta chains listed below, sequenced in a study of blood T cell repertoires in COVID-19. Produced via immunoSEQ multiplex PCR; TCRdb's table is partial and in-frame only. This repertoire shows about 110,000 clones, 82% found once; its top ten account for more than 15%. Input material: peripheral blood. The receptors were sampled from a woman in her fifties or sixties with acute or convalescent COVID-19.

Written as DNA, the CDR3 is TGTGCCAGCAGCCCGGGAGTGGTAGGGACCTATGGCTACACCTTC. As protein: CASSPGVVGTYGYTF. The chain is built from TRBV7-2 and TRBJ1-2; a weak D match, TRBD1 (5 bases). Trimming pared 5 bases from V and 4 bases from J, leaving 17 bases between. The germline V gene encodes CDR1 SGHTA and CDR2 FQGNSA. The CDR3 is 15 amino acids.

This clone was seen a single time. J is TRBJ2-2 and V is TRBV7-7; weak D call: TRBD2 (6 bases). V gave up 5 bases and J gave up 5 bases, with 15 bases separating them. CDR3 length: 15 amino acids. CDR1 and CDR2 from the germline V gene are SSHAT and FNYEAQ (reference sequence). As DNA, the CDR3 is TGTGCCAGCAGCCGAGACGGCGGGGAAACCGGGGAGCTGTTTTTT. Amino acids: CASSRDGGETGELFF. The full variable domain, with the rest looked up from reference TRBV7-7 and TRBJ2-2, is GAGVSQSPRYKVTKRGQDVTLRCDPISSHATLYWYQQALGQGPEFLTYFNYEAQPDKSGLPSDRFSAERPEGSISTLTIQRTEQRDSAMYRCASSRDGGETGELFFGEGSRLTVL.

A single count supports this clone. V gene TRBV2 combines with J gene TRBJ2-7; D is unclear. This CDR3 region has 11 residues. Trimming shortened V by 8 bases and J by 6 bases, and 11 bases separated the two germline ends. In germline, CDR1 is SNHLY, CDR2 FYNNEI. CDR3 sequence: CASSQEVEQYF. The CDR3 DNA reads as TGTGCCAGCTCCCAAGAGGTCGAGCAGTACTTC. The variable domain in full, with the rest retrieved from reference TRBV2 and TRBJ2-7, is EPEVTQTPSHQVTQMGQEVILRCVPISNHLYFYWYRQILGQKVEFLVSFYNNEISEKSEIFDDQFSVERPDGSNFTLKIRSTKLEDSAMYFCASSQEVEQYFGPGTRLTVT.

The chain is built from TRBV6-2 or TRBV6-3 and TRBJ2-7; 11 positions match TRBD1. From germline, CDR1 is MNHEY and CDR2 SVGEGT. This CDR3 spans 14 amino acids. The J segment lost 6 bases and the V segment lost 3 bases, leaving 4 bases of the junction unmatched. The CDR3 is CASSYRDRGSEQYF. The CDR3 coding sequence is TGTGCCAGCAGTTATAGGGACAGGGGGTCCGAGCAGTACTTC.

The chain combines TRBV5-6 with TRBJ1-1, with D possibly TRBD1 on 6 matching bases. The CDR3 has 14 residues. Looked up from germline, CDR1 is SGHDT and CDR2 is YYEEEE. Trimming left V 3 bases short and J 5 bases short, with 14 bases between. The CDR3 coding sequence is TGTGCCAGCAGCTGGACGACACAGGGAACTGAAGCTTTCTTT. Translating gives CASSWTTQGTEAFF.

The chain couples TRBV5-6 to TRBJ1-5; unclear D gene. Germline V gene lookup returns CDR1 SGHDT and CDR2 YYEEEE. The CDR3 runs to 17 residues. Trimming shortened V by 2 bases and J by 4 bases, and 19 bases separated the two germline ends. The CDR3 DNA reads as TGTGCCAGCAGCTTTTACGGACGCCTGGGAGGGAATCAGCCCCAGCATTTT. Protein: CASSFYGRLGGNQPQHF.

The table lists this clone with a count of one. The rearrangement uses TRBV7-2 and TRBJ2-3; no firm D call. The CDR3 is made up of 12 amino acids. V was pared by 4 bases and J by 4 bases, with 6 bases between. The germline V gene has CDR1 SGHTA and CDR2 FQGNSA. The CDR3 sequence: CASSSTADTQYF. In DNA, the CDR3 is TGTGCCAGCAGCTCTACTGCAGATACGCAGTATTTT.

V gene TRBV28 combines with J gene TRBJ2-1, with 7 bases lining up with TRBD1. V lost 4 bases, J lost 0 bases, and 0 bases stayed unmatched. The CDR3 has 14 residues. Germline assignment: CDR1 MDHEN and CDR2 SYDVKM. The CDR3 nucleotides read TGTGCCAGCAGTTGGGACAGCTCCTACAATGAGCAGTTCTTC. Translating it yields CASSWDSSYNEQFF.

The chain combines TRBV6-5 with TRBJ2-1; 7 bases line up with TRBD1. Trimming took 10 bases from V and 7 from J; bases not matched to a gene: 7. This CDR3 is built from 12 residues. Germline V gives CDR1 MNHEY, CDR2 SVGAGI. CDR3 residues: CATVTGANEQFF. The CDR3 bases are TGTGCCACCGTTACAGGGGCAAATGAGCAGTTCTTC.

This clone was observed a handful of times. The CDR3 sequence: CAISPTSGGPGPGELFF. In DNA, the CDR3 is TGTGCCATCAGCCCGACTAGCGGGGGGCCCGGGCCCGGGGAGCTGTTTTTT. The J gene is TRBJ2-2, the V gene TRBV10-3, with 13 bases identical to TRBD2. Germline V gene sequence: CDR1 ENHRY, CDR2 SYGVKD. Germline trimming cut 6 bases from V and 6 bases from J; bases unmatched to any gene: 10. The CDR3 is made up of 17 amino acids.

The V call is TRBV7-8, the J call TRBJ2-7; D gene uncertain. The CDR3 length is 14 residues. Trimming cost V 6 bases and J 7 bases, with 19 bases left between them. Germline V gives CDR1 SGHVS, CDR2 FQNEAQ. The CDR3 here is CASRSVASLREQYF. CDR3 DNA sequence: TGTGCCAGCAGGTCGGTAGCCTCTCTACGAGAGCAGTACTTC.

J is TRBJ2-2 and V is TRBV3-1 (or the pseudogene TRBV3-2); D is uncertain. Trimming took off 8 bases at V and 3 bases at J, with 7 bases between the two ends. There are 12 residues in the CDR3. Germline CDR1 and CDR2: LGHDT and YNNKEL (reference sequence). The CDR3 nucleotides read TGTGCCAGCGTCTCTTACACCGGGGAGCTGTTTTTT. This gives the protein CASVSYTGELFF.

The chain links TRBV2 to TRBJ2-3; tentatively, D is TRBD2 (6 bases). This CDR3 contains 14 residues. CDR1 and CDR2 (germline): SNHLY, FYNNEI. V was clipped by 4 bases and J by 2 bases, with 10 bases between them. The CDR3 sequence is CASSVAGTTDTQYF. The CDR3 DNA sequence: TGTGCCAGCAGTGTGGCGGGGACCACAGATACGCAGTATTTT.

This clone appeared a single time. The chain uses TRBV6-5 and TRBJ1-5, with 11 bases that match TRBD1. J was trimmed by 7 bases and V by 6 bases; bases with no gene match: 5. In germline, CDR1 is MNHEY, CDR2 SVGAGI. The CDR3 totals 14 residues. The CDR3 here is CASRGQGAWQPQHF. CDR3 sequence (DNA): TGTGCCAGCAGAGGACAGGGGGCATGGCAGCCCCAGCATTTT.

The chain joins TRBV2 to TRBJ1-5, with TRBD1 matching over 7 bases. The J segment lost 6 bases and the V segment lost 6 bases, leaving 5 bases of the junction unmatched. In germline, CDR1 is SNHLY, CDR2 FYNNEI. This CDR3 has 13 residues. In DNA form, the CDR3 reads TGTGCCAGCAGCGACAGGGCTGTTCAGCCCCAGCATTTT. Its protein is CASSDRAVQPQHF.

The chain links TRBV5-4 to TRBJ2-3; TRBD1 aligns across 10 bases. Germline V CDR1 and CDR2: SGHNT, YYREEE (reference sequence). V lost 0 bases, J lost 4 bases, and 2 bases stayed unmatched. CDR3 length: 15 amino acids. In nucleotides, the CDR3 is TGTGCCAGCAGCTTGGCGACAGGGGGCGCAGATACGCAGTATTTT. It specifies CASSLATGGADTQYF. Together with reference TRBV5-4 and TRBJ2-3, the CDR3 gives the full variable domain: ETGVTQSPTHLIKTRGQQVTLRCSSQSGHNTVSWYQQALGQGPQFIFQYYREEENGRGNFPPRFSGLQFPNYSSELNVNALELDDSALYLCASSLATGGADTQYFGPGTRLTVL.

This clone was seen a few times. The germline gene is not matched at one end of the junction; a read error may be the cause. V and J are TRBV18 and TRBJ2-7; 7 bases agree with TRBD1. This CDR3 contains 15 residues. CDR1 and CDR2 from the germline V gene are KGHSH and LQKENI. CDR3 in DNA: TGTGCCACCTCACGAGACCGGGACAGTCCCAACGAGCAGTACTTC. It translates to CATSRDRDSPNEQYF.